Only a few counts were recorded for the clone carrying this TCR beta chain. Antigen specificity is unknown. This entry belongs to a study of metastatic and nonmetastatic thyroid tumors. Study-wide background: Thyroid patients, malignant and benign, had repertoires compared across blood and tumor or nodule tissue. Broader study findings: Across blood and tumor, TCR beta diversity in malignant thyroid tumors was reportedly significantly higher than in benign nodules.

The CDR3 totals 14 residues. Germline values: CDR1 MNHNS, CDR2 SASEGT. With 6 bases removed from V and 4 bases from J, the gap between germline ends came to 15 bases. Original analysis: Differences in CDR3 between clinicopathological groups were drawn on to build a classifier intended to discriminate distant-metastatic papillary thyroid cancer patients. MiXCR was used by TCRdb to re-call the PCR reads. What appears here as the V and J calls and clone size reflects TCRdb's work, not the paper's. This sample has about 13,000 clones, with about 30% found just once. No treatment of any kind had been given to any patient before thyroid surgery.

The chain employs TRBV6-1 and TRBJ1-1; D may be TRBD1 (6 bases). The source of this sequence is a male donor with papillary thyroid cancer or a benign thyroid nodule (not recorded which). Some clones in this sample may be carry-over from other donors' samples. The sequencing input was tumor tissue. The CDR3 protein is CASRPNRAGTEAFF. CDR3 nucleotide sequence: TGTGCCAGCAGACCCAACAGGGCGGGCACTGAAGCTTTCTTT.